Listed below are T cell receptor beta chains from one sample, sequenced in a study of shared clonotypes between healthy human individuals. Only in-frame clones appear in the TCRdb table, and some are missing; sequencing was by immunoSEQ multiplex PCR. The repertoire includes a few million clones, roughly 95% of them detected once, and more than 1.5% sits in the top ten. Sequencing was performed on naive CD8+ T cells from PBMCs. The receptors stem from a man younger than 30 in good health. Some clones in this sample may be carry-over from other donors' samples. Both conserved end residues are part of each CDR3. A D gene is named only where the DNA matches it firmly. The listing skips clone size in some rows; elsewhere it reads once, few, many or a size class.

TRBV13	TRBJ2-3	14	NA	NA	TGTGCCAGCGCTGAACAAACAGGGAGGGCTACGCAGTATTTT	CASAEQTGRATQYF
TRBV7-9	TRBJ2-1	18	TRBD2	NA	TGTGCCAGCAGCTTATCGGTCCTAGCGGGAGGAGGGGATGGGGAGCAGTTCTTC	CASSLSVLAGGGDGEQFF
TRBV7-9	TRBJ1-4	14	TRBD1	NA	TGTGCCAGCAGCACGGGACAGGGATTTGAAAAACTGTTTTTT	CASSTGQGFEKLFF
TRBV11-2	TRBJ1-1	13	NA	NA	TGTGCCAGCAGCTTCCTTTTGAACACTGAAGCTTTCTTT	CASSFLLNTEAFF
TRBV6-6	TRBJ2-5	15	NA	NA	TGTGCCAGCAGTTACTCTGGAGGGGGTACGGAGACCCAGTACTTC	CASSYSGGGTETQYF
TRBV11-2	TRBJ2-1	14	TRBD2	NA	TGTGCCAGCAGCTCGACTAGCGCGTACAATGAGCAGTTCTTC	CASSSTSAYNEQFF
TRBV4-1	TRBJ1-1	15	NA	NA	TGCGCCAGCAGCCAAGTAACGGGGGGGAACACTGAAGCTTTCTTT	CASSQVTGGNTEAFF
TRBV4-1	TRBJ2-7	15	TRBD1	NA	TGCGCCAGCAGCAGTTCGACAGGGAGCTCCTACGAGCAGTACTTC	CASSSSTGSSYEQYF
TRBV4-2	TRBJ2-7	16	TRBD2	NA	TGTGCCAGCAGCCAAGTATTTAGCGGGAGGGACCACGAGCAGTACTTC	CASSQVFSGRDHEQYF
TRBV27	TRBJ1-2	13	TRBD1	NA	TGTGCCAGCAGTTTAAGGGGACAGGGGGGCTACACCTTC	CASSLRGQGGYTF
TRBV10-3	TRBJ2-5	14	NA	NA	TGTGCCATCAGTGAGGTTTTAGGCCAAGAGACCCAGTACTTC	CAISEVLGQETQYF
TRBV28	TRBJ1-5	14	NA	NA	TGTGCCAGCAGTTTAAAGACGGAAAATCAGCCCCAGCATTTT	CASSLKTENQPQHF
TRBV7-9	TRBJ2-1	14	TRBD2	NA	TGTGCCAGCAGCTCCGGCGGGAGCCCTGGTGAGCAGTTCTTC	CASSSGGSPGEQFF
TRBV6-5	TRBJ2-7	13	NA	NA	TGTGCCAGCAGTAGTTTGACCAGCCTCGAGCAGTACTTC	CASSSLTSLEQYF
TRBV29-1	TRBJ2-7	13	TRBD1	NA	TGCAGCGTTGAAGAGGCAGGGGGCTACGAGCAGTACTTC	CSVEEAGGYEQYF
TRBV19	TRBJ1-5	16	NA	NA	TGTGCCAGTAGTACCTTCGGGACGGCTAGCAATCAGCCCCAGCATTTT	CASSTFGTASNQPQHF
TRBV5-4	TRBJ1-2	11	NA	NA	TGTGCCAGCAGCTTCGGCTATGGCTACACCTTC	CASSFGYGYTF
TRBV9	TRBJ2-7	16	TRBD2	once	TGTGCCAGCAGCGCCGCCACTAGCGGGAGCCGCTACGAGCAGTACTTC	CASSAATSGSRYEQYF
TRBV18	TRBJ2-1	13	NA	NA	TGTGCCAGCTCACCACAGGACTGGGATGAGCAGTTCTTC	CASSPQDWDEQFF
TRBV14	TRBJ2-7	15	TRBD2	NA	TGTGCCAGCAGCCAAGGTAGCGGGAGGAGGTACGAGCAGTACTTC	CASSQGSGRRYEQYF
TRBV7-8	TRBJ2-2	15	NA	NA	TGTGCCAGCAGCTTATCGGGGAGTTGGACCGGGGAGCTGTTTTTT	CASSLSGSWTGELFF
TRBV5-8	TRBJ2-5	18	TRBD2	NA	TGTGCCAGCAGCTTGGGATCTGTCAGAACGGGAGGGCGAGAGACCCAGTACTTC	CASSLGSVRTGGRETQYF
TRBV7-9	TRBJ2-2	15	NA	NA	TGTGCCAGCAGCGAACGGCAGGGATACGCCGGGGAGTTGTTTTTT	CASSERQGYAGELFF
TRBV18	TRBJ1-2	15	TRBD1	NA	TGTGCCAGCTCACCACCGGGACAGGGAATTTACGGCTACACCTTC	CASSPPGQGIYGYTF
TRBV5-8	TRBJ2-1	15	TRBD2	NA	TGTGCCAGCAGCTTCAAGCGGGAGTCCCACAATGAGCAGTTCTTC	CASSFKRESHNEQFF
TRBV13	TRBJ2-7	14	NA	NA	TGTGCCAGCAGCCCTCGGACGCGGGGCTACGAGCAGTACTTC	CASSPRTRGYEQYF
TRBV19	TRBJ1-3	17	TRBD1	NA	TGTGCCAGGCAGACAGGGGGCCTCACTCAAATTAGAAACACCATATATTTT	CARQTGGLTQIRNTIYF
TRBV11-2	TRBJ2-5	14	TRBD2	NA	TGTGCCAGCACCGGGACTAGCATTCAAGAGACCCAGTACTTC	CASTGTSIQETQYF
TRBV7-6	TRBJ2-7	14	NA	once	TGTGCCAGCAGCTTAGGGGGGAGGACCTACGAGCAGTACTTC	CASSLGGRTYEQYF
TRBV27	TRBJ2-7	16	TRBD2	once	TGTGCCAGCAGTTTATCGGAGGGTAGCGGGTCTCCCCAGCAGTACTTC	CASSLSEGSGSPQQYF
TRBV6-1	TRBJ2-7	13	TRBD1	NA	TGTGCCAGCAGTAGGACAGGGCTGGACGAGCAGTACTTC	CASSRTGLDEQYF
TRBV5-1	TRBJ2-7	13	TRBD2	once	TGCGCCAGCACCTTGTCTAGCGGGAGCGAGCAGTACTTC	CASTLSSGSEQYF
TRBV6-6	TRBJ2-4	15	NA	NA	TGTGCCAGCAGTTACGACCGTGCTAGTGGAAACATTCAGTACTTC	CASSYDRASGNIQYF
TRBV29-1	TRBJ1-2	15	NA	NA	TGCAGCGTTGACCTGACGGTTCATGATAACTATGGCTACACCTTC	CSVDLTVHDNYGYTF
TRBV11-2	TRBJ2-1	15	NA	NA	TGTGCCAGCAGCTTAGTTACTAGCATCAACAATGAGCAGTTCTTC	CASSLVTSINNEQFF
TRBV6-6	TRBJ2-7	14	NA	NA	TGTGCCAGCAGTTACTCCGCGCCATCCTACGAGCAGTACTTC	CASSYSAPSYEQYF
TRBV13	TRBJ2-3	16	NA	NA	TGTGCCAGCAGCTTAAATCGGGACACAGGACTAGATACGCAGTATTTT	CASSLNRDTGLDTQYF
TRBV27	TRBJ2-2	13	NA	NA	TGTGCCAGCAGTTTATATGTTGCCGGGGAGCTGTTTTTT	CASSLYVAGELFF